Sequencing of this T cell receptor (beta chain) was carried out in a study of T-cell memory formation after mild COVID-19. Study background: TCR clusters mostly belonged to single donors. Study-wide findings and caveats: Contracting clones from day 15 to 85 had balanced CD4/CD8; later expanders favoured CD4+. Some clones that responded turned up in pre-infection memory, which suggests that cross-reactive memory joined in.

With respect to this clonotype: Antigen unknown.

TCRdb passed the 5' RACE reads through MiXCR, listing each CDR3 protein once. The sample lists about 320,000 distinct CDR3 sequences; 13% to 15% were seen once. Germline CDR1 reads SGHAT; CDR2 reads FQNNGV. This CDR3 contains 15 residues. V gave up 5 bases and J gave up 4 bases; unmatched junction bases: 7. The receptor comes from a man aged 18 to 30 who had mild COVID-19 (a few samples of this study predate the infection). Cell type and time point are not known. The chain has TRBV11-2 and TRBJ2-7, with 11 bases identical to TRBD1. The source material was PBMCs or a T cell subset sorted from them (not recorded which). CDR3 nucleotides: TGTGCCAGCAGCGCCGGGACAGGGGGAAGGTACGAGCAGTACTTC. This codes for CASSAGTGGRYEQYF.